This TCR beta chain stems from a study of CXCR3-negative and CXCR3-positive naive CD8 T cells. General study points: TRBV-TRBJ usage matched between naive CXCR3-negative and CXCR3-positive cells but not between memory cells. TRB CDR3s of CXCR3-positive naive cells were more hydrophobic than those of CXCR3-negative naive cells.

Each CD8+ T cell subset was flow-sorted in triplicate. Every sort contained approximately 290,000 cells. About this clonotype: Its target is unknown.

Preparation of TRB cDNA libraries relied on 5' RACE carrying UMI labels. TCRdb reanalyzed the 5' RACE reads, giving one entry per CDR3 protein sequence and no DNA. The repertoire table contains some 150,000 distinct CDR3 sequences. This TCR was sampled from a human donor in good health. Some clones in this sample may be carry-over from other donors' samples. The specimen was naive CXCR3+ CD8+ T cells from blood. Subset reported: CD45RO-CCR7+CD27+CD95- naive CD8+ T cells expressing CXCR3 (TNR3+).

The CDR3 protein is CASLPTDRDYGYTF. The V gene is TRBV28, the J gene TRBJ1-2; the D call of TRBD1 rests on TCRdb alone, since no DNA is present to check it. This CDR3 spans 14 amino acids. The germline gives CDR1 MDHEN, CDR2 SYDVKM.